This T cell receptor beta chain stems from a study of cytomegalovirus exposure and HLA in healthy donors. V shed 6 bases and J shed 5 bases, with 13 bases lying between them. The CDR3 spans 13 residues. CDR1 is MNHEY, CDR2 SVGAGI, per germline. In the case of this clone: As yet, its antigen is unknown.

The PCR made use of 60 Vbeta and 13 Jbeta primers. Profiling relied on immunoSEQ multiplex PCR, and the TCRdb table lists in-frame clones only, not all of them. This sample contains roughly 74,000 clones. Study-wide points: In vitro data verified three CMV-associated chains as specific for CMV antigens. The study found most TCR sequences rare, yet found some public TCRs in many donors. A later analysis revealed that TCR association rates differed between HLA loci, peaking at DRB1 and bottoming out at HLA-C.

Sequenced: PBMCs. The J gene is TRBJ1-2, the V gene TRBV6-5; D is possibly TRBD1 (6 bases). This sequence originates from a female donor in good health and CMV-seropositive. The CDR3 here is CASRDTGRYGYTF. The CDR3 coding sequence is TGTGCCAGCAGGGATACAGGGCGGTATGGCTACACCTTC.